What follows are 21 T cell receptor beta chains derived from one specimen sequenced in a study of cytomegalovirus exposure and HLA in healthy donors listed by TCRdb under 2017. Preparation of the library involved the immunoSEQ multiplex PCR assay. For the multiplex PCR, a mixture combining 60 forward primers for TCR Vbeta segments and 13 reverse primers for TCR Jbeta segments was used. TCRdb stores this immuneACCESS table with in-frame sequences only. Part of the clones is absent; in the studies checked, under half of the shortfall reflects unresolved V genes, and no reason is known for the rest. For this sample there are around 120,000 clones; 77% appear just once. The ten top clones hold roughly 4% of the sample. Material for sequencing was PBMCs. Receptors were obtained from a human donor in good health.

CDR3 bases: TGTGCCAGCAGCTTACGGGGGGACACAGATACGCAGTATTTT. It encodes CASSLRGDTDTQYF. V usage is TRBV11-3 and J usage is TRBJ2-3, with 7 bases matching TRBD2. The CDR3 covers 14 residues. V shed 2 bases, J shed 2 bases, and the junction held 1 base outside the gene matches. Germline V gene data show CDR1 as SGHNT and CDR2 as YENEEA.

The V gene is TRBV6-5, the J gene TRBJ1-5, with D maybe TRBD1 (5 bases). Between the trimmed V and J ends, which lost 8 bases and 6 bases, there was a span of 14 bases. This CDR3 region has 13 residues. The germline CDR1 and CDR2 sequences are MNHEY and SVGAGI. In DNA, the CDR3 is TGTGCCAGCGGTCCCGGGGGATCTCAGCCCCAGCATTTT. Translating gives CASGPGGSQPQHF.

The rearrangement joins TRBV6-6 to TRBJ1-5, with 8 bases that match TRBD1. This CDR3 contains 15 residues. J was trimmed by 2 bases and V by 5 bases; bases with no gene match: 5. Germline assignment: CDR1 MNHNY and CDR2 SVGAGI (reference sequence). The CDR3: CASSRGQGGNQPQHF. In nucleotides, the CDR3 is TGTGCCAGCAGTCGAGGACAGGGAGGCAATCAGCCCCAGCATTTT.

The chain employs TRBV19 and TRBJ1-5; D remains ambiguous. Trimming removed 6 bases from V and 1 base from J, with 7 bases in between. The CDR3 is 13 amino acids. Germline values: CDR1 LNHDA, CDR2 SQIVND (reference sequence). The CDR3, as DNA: TGTGCCAGTAGACGGGAGAGCAATCAGCCCCAGCATTTT. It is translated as CASRRESNQPQHF.

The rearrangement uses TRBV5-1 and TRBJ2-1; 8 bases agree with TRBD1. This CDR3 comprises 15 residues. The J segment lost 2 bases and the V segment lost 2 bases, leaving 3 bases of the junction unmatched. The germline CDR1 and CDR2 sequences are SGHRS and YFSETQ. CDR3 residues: CASSLGQGPYNEQFF. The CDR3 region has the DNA TGCGCCAGCAGCTTAGGACAGGGCCCCTACAATGAGCAGTTCTTC.

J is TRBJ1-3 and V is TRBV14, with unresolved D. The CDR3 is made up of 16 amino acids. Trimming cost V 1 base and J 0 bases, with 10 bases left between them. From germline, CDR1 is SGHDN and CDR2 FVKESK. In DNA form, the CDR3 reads TGTGCCAGCAGCCAAGCCGGAACAGTCTCTGGAAACACCATATATTTT. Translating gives CASSQAGTVSGNTIYF.

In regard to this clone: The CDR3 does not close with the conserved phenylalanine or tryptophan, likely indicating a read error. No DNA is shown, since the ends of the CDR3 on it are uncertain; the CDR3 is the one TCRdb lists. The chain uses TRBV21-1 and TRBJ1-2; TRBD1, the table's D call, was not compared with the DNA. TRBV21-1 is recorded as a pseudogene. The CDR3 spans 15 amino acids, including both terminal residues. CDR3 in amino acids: CASSKALGRGYGYTL.

In DNA form, the CDR3 reads TGTGCCAGCAGTGAACGGGGAGCTTTCTTT. Translation: CASSERGAFF. The V gene is TRBV6-1, the J gene TRBJ1-1; no clear D. CDR1 and CDR2 (germline): MNHNS, SASEGT. V was shortened by 2 bases and J by 10 bases, with 5 bases between the two germline ends. The CDR3 runs 10 residues.

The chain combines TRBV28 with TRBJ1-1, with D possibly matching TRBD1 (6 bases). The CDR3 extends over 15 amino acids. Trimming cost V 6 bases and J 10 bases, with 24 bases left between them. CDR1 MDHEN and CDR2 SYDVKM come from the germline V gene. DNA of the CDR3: TGTGCCAGCAGCCAAAGCTTCGACAGGCAAGGGGGAGCTTTCTTT. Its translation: CASSQSFDRQGGAFF.

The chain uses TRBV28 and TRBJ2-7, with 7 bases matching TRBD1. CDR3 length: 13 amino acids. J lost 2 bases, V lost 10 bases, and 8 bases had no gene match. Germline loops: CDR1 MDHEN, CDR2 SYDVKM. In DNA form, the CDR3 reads TGTGCCATTTCCACGACAGGGACCTACGAGCAGTACTTC. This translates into CAISTTGTYEQYF.

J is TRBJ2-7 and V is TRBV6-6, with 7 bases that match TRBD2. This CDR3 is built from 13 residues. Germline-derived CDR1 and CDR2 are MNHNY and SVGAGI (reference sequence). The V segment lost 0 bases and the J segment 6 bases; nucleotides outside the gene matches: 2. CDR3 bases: TGTGCCAGCAGTTACTCCGCGGGAGCCGAGCAGTACTTC. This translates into CASSYSAGAEQYF.

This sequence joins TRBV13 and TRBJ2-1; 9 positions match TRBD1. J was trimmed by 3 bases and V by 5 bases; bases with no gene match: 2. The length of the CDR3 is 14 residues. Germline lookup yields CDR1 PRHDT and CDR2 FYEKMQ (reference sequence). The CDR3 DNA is TGTGCCAGCAGCCGGACAGGGGTCTACAATGAGCAGTTCTTC. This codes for CASSRTGVYNEQFF.

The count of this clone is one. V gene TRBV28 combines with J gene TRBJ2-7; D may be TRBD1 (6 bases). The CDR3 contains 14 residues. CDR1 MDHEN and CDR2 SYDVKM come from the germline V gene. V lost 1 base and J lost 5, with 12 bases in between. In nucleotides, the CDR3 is TGTGCCAGCAGTTTATCGACAGGCAGAAACGAGCAGTACTTC. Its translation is CASSLSTGRNEQYF. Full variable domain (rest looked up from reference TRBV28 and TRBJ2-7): DVKVTQSSRYLVKRTGEKVFLECVQDMDHENMFWYRQDPGLGLRLIYFSYDVKMKEKGDIPEGYSVSREKKERFSLILESASTNQTSMYLCASSLSTGRNEQYFGPGTRLTVT.

DNA for the CDR3: TGTGCCAGTATTAATAGCGGGAGTACAGATACGCAGTATTTT. Translated: CASINSGSTDTQYF. J is TRBJ2-3 and V is TRBV19; the match to TRBD2 covers 9 bases. V shed 7 bases, J shed 3 bases, and the junction held 5 bases outside the gene matches. Per germline, CDR1 LNHDA and CDR2 SQIVND (reference sequence). The CDR3 extends over 14 amino acids.

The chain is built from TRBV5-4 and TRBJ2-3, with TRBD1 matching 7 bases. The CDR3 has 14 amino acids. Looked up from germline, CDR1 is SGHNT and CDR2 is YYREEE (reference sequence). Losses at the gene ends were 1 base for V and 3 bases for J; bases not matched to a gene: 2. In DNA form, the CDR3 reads TGTGCCAGCAGCTTGCCGACAGGGACAGATACGCAGTATTTT. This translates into CASSLPTGTDTQYF.

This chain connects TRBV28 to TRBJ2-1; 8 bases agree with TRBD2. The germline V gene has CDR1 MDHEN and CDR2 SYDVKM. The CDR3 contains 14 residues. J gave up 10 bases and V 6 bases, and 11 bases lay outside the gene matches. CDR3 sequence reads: CASRTGTRSLEQFF. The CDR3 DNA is TGTGCCAGCAGAACCGGGACTAGAAGCCTCGAGCAGTTCTTC.

The CDR3 bases are TGTGCTAGTGGTTCCCCCACAGGGGAAGAGACCCAGTACTTC. Translation gives CASGSPTGEETQYF. This chain uses TRBV12-5 with TRBJ2-5; 7 bases are shared with TRBD1. The CDR3 covers 14 residues. Germline trimming cut 4 bases from V and 3 bases from J; bases unmatched to any gene: 5. Germline values: CDR1 LGHNT, CDR2 FRNRAP.

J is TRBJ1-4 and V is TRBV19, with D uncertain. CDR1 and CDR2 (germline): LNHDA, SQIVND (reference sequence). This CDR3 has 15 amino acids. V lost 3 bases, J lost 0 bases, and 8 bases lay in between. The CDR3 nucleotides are TGTGCCAGTAGTATTTATACAGCAACTAATGAAAAACTGTTTTTT. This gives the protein CASSIYTATNEKLFF.

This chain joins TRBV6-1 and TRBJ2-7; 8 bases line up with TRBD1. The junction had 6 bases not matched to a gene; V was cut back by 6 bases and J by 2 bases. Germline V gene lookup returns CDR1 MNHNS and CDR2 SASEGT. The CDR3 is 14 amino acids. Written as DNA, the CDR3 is TGTGCCAGCAGCACGACAGGGGTCGCCTACGAGCAGTACTTC. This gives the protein CASSTTGVAYEQYF.

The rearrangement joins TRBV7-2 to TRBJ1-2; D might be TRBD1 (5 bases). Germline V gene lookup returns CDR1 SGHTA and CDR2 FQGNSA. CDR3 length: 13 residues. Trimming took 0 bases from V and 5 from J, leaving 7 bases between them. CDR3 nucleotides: TGTGCCAGCAGCTTAGCGCAGGGATATGGCTACACCTTC. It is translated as CASSLAQGYGYTF.

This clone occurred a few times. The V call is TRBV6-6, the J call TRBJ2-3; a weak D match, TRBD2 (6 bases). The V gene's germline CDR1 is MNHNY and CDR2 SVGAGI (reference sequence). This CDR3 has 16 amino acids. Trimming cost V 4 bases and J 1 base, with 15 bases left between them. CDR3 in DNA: TGTGCCAGCAGTTCCCCGGAGGGAGTGGGCACAGATACGCAGTATTTT. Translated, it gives CASSSPEGVGTDTQYF.